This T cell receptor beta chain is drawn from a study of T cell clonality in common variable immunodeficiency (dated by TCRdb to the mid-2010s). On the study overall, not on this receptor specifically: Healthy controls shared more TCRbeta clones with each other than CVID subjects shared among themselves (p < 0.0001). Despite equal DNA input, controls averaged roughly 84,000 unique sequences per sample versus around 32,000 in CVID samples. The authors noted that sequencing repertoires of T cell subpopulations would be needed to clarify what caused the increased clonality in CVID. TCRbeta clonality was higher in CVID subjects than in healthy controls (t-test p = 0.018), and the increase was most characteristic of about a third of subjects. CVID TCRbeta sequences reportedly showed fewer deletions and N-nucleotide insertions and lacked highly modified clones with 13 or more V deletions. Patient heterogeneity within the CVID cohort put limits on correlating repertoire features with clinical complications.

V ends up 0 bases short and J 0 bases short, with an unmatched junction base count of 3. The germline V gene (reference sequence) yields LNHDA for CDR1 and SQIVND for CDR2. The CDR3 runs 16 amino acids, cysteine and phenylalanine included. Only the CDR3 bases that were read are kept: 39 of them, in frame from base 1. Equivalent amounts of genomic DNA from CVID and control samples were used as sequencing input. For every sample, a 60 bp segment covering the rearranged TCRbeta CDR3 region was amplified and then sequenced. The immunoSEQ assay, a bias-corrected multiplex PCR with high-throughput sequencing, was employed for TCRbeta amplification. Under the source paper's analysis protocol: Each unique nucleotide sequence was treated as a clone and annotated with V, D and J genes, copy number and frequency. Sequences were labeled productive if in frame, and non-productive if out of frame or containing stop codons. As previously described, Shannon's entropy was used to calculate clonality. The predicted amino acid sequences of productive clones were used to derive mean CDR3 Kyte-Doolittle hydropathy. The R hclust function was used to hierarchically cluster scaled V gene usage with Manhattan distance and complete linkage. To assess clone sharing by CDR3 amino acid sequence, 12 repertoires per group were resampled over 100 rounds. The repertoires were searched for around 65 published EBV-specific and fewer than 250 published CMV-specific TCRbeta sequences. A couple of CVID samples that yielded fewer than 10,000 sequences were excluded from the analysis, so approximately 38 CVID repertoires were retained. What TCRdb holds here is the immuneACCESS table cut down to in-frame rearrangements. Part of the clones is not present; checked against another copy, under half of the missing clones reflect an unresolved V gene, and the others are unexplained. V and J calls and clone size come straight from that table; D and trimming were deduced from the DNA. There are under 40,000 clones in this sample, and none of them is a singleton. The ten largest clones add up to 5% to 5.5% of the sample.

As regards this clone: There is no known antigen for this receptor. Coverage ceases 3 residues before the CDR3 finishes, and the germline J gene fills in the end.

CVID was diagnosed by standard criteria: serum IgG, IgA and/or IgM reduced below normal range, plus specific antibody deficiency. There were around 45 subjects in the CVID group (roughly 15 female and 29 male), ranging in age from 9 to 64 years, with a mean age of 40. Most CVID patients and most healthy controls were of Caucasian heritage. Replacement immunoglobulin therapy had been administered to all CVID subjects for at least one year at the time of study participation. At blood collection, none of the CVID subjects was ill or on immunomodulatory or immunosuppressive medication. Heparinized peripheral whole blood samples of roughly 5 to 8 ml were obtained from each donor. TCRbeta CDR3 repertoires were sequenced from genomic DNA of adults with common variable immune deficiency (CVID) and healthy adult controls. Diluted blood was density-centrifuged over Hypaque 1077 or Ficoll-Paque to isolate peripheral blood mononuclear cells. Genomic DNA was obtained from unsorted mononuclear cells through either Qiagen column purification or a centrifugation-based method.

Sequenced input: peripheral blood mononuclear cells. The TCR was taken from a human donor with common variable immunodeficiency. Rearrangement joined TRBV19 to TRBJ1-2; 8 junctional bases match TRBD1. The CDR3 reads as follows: CASSIDGTGTNYGYTF. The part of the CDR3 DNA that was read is TGTGCCAGTAGTATAGATGGGACAGGTACTAACTATGGC. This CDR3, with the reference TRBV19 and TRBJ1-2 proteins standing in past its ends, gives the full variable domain DGGITQSPKYLFRKEGQNVTLSCEQNLNHDAMYWYRQDPGQGLRLIYYSQIVNDFQKGDIAEGYSVSREKKESFPLTVTSAQKNPTAFYLCASSIDGTGTNYGYTFGSGTRLTVV.